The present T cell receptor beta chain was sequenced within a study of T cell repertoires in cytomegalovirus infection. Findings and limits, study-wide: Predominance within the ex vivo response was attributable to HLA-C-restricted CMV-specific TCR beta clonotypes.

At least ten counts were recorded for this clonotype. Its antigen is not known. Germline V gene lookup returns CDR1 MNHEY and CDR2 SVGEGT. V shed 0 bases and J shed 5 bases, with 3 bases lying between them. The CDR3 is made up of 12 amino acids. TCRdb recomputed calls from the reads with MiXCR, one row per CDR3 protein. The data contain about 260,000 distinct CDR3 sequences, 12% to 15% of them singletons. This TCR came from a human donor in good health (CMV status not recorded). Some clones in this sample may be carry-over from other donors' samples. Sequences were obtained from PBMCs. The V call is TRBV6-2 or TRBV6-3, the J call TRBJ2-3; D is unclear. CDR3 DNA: TGTGCCAGCAGTTACTCGAAAGATACGCAGTATTTT. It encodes CASSYSKDTQYF.